Listed below are T cell receptor beta chains from one sample, sequenced in a study of T cells in severe cutaneous drug reactions. TCRdb reprocessed the multiplex PCR reads and keeps a single row for each CDR3 protein, giving no DNA. The sample has around 20,000 distinct CDR3 sequences, and its top ten clones hold 7.5%. The sample was PBMCs. These TCRs come from a human donor with toxic epidermal necrolysis, a severe cutaneous drug reaction. Both conserved end residues are part of each CDR3. Size tells how often a clone was seen (once, few, many) or the class of an expanded clone, and some rows leave it out.

v_gene: TRBV27; abundance: .; j_gene: TRBJ1-1; CDR3aa: CASSQLGNTEAFF
v_gene: TRBV20-1; abundance: .; j_gene: TRBJ1-5; CDR3aa: CSAKGGQPQHF
v_gene: TRBV3-1; abundance: .; j_gene: TRBJ2-5; CDR3aa: CASSQYAGEETQYF
v_gene: TRBV19; abundance: .; j_gene: TRBJ1-4; CDR3aa: CASSIPQGSNEKLFF
v_gene: TRBV6-5; abundance: .; j_gene: TRBJ2-1; CDR3aa: CASRTGGYNEQFF
v_gene: TRBV20-1; abundance: .; j_gene: TRBJ2-7; CDR3aa: CSARGYSYEQYF
v_gene: TRBV4-3; abundance: .; j_gene: TRBJ2-7; CDR3aa: CASSPSSGGYEQYF
v_gene: TRBV10-3; abundance: .; j_gene: TRBJ2-7; CDR3aa: CATSSDPNTQYF
v_gene: TRBV5-1; abundance: .; j_gene: TRBJ2-2; CDR3aa: CASSLLRGQRSGELFF
v_gene: TRBV6-4; abundance: .; j_gene: TRBJ2-2; CDR3aa: CASSDREDGELFF
v_gene: TRBV19; abundance: .; j_gene: TRBJ1-1; CDR3aa: CASSNRATEAFF
v_gene: TRBV10-3; abundance: .; j_gene: TRBJ2-7; CDR3aa: CAITGDSSYEQYF
v_gene: TRBV15; abundance: .; j_gene: TRBJ2-5; CDR3aa: CATSRAQGKETQYF
v_gene: TRBV28; abundance: .; j_gene: TRBJ2-1; CDR3aa: CASTGSGGRSYNEQFF
v_gene: TRBV4-1; abundance: .; j_gene: TRBJ2-7; CDR3aa: CASSQAWSRGGEQYF
v_gene: TRBV18; abundance: .; j_gene: TRBJ1-2; CDR3aa: CASSPQLGVDYGYTF
v_gene: TRBV7-2; abundance: .; j_gene: TRBJ2-1; CDR3aa: CASSLLGTSGKNEQFF
v_gene: TRBV2; abundance: .; j_gene: TRBJ2-7; CDR3aa: CASTPPGRSSYEQYF
v_gene: TRBV7-3; abundance: .; j_gene: TRBJ2-7; CDR3aa: CASSFSGGSYEQYF
v_gene: TRBV20-1; abundance: .; j_gene: TRBJ2-7; CDR3aa: CSARSGGEVRGEQYF
v_gene: TRBV7-9; abundance: medium-sized; j_gene: TRBJ2-3; CDR3aa: CASSLGTSTDTQYF
v_gene: TRBV27; abundance: .; j_gene: TRBJ2-6; CDR3aa: CASSLSPGSGANVLTF
v_gene: TRBV28; abundance: .; j_gene: TRBJ2-7; CDR3aa: CARSLGRYEQYF
v_gene: TRBV7-2; abundance: .; j_gene: TRBJ2-7; CDR3aa: CASSFSGRNDEQYF
v_gene: TRBV7-9; abundance: .; j_gene: TRBJ2-1; CDR3aa: CASSWTSGRADEQFF
v_gene: TRBV12-3/TRBV12-4; abundance: .; j_gene: TRBJ1-6; CDR3aa: CASSLRVQGGSPLHF
v_gene: TRBV19; abundance: .; j_gene: TRBJ2-7; CDR3aa: CASSRGGQGVYEQYF
v_gene: TRBV19; abundance: .; j_gene: TRBJ2-3; CDR3aa: CASSITGVGTDTQYF
v_gene: TRBV20-1; abundance: .; j_gene: TRBJ2-7; CDR3aa: CSASRLYEQYF
v_gene: TRBV20-1; abundance: .; j_gene: TRBJ1-6; CDR3aa: CSAKRQGQLYNSPLHF
v_gene: TRBV2; abundance: .; j_gene: TRBJ2-7; CDR3aa: CASSTRGNLYEQYF
v_gene: TRBV5-1; abundance: .; j_gene: TRBJ2-5; CDR3aa: CASSLQGVEETQYF
v_gene: TRBV3-1; abundance: .; j_gene: TRBJ2-4; CDR3aa: CASSLQGSKNIQYF
v_gene: TRBV5-5; abundance: .; j_gene: TRBJ2-7; CDR3aa: CASSAYGKSSSYEQYF
v_gene: TRBV10-3; abundance: .; j_gene: TRBJ2-1; CDR3aa: CAISAPSYNEQFF
v_gene: TRBV27; abundance: .; j_gene: TRBJ1-5; CDR3aa: CASSQGLGNQPQHF
v_gene: TRBV3-1; abundance: .; j_gene: TRBJ2-1; CDR3aa: CASSQDTGTGEQFF
v_gene: TRBV5-1; abundance: .; j_gene: TRBJ1-2; CDR3aa: CASRGQLNYGYTF
v_gene: TRBV20-1; abundance: .; j_gene: TRBJ2-7; CDR3aa: CSARDPAGTGIYEQYF
v_gene: TRBV19; abundance: .; j_gene: TRBJ2-1; CDR3aa: CASSTRYEQFF
v_gene: TRBV19; abundance: .; j_gene: TRBJ1-5; CDR3aa: CASSMRDRLGGNQPQHF
v_gene: TRBV20-1; abundance: .; j_gene: TRBJ2-1; CDR3aa: CSARTLDPTRALYNEQFF
v_gene: TRBV4-3; abundance: .; j_gene: TRBJ2-7; CDR3aa: CASSQEVQGYEQYF
v_gene: TRBV3-1; abundance: .; j_gene: TRBJ1-1; CDR3aa: CASSQGGPGAFF
v_gene: TRBV19; abundance: .; j_gene: TRBJ2-1; CDR3aa: CASSNYNEQFF
v_gene: TRBV5-1; abundance: .; j_gene: TRBJ2-7; CDR3aa: CASSLVVTANTYEQYF
v_gene: TRBV14; abundance: .; j_gene: TRBJ2-1; CDR3aa: CASSQMTSSRYNEQFF
v_gene: TRBV9; abundance: .; j_gene: TRBJ1-2; CDR3aa: CASSATGGLGYGYTF
v_gene: TRBV27; abundance: .; j_gene: TRBJ1-6; CDR3aa: CASSSDRGKSPLHF
v_gene: TRBV20-1; abundance: .; j_gene: TRBJ1-1; CDR3aa: CSAREMDRGQDTEAFF
v_gene: TRBV2; abundance: .; j_gene: TRBJ2-1; CDR3aa: CASSAPADEQFF
v_gene: TRBV2; abundance: .; j_gene: TRBJ2-3; CDR3aa: CASRDRESDTQYF
v_gene: TRBV18; abundance: medium-sized; j_gene: TRBJ1-1; CDR3aa: CASSPALFRVGTEAFF
v_gene: TRBV7-9; abundance: .; j_gene: TRBJ2-3; CDR3aa: CASSLAATYSTDTQYF
v_gene: TRBV5-4; abundance: medium-sized; j_gene: TRBJ1-6; CDR3aa: CASSLTSSYNSPLHF
v_gene: TRBV19; abundance: .; j_gene: TRBJ2-1; CDR3aa: CASSLTSGMYNEQFF